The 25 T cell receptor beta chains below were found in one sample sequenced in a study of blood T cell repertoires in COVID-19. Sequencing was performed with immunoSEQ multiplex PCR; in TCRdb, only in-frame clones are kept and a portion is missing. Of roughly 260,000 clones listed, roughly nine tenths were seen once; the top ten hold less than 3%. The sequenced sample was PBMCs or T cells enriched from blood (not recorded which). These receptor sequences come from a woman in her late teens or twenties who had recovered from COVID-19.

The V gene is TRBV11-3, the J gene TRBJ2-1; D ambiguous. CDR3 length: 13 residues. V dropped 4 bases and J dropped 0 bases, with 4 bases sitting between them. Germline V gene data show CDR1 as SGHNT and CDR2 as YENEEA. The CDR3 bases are TGTGCCAGCAGCTCCTTCTCCTACAATGAGCAGTTCTTC. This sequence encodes CASSSFSYNEQFF. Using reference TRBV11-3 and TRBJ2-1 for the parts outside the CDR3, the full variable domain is EAGVVQSPRYKIIEKKQPVAFWCNPISGHNTLYWYLQNLGQGPELLIRYENEEAVDDSQLPKDRFSAERLKGVDSTLKIQPAELGDSAVYLCASSSFSYNEQFFGPGTRLTVL.

The CDR3 DNA follows: TGTGCCAGCAGCCCCCCCCGGACAGTCAACACTGAAGCTTTCTTT. Translated, it gives CASSPPRTVNTEAFF. The rearrangement uses TRBV9 and TRBJ1-1; maybe TRBD1 (6 bases). This CDR3 has 15 residues. CDR1 SGDLS and CDR2 YYNGEE come from the germline V gene. Trimming removed 4 bases at V and 2 bases at J, with 15 bases between.

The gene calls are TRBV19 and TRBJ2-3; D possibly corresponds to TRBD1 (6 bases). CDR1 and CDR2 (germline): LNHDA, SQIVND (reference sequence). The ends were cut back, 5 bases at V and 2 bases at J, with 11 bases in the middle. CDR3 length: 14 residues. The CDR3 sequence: CASSVGQPTDTQYF. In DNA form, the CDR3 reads TGTGCCAGTAGTGTCGGACAGCCCACAGATACGCAGTATTTT.

CDR3 nucleotide sequence: TGTGCCAGCTCATCGGACAGAACGAACACCGGGGAGCTGTTTTTT. It yields the protein CASSSDRTNTGELFF. The gene calls are TRBV18 and TRBJ2-2; weak D call: TRBD1 (6 bases). CDR3 length: 15 residues. Trimming cost V 5 bases and J 0 bases, with 10 bases left between them. The germline V gene encodes CDR1 KGHSH and CDR2 LQKENI.

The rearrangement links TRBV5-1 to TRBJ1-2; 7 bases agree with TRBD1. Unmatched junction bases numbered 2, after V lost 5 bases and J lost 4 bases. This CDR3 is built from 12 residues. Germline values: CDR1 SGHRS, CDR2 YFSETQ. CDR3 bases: TGCGCCAGCAGACAGGGGACCTATGGCTACACCTTC. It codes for CASRQGTYGYTF.

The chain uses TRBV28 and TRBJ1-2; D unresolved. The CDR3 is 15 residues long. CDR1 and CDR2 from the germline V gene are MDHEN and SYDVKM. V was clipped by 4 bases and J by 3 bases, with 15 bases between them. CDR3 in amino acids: CASSSQTRPHYGYTF. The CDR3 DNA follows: TGTGCCAGCAGTTCTCAGACCAGGCCCCACTATGGCTACACCTTC.

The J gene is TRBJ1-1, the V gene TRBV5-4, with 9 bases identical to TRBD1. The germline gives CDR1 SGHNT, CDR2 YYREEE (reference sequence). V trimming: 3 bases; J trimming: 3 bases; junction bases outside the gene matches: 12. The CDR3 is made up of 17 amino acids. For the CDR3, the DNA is TGTGCCAGCAGCTCTAACTTACAGGGGGCTTCGCACACTGAAGCTTTCTTT. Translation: CASSSNLQGASHTEAFF.

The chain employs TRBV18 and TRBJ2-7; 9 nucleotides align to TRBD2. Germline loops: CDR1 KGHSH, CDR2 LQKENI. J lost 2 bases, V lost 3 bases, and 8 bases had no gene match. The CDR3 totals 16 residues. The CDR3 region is CASSPALAGDPYEQYF. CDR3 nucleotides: TGTGCCAGCTCACCTGCTTTAGCGGGGGACCCCTACGAGCAGTACTTC. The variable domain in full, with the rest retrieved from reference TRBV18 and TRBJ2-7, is NAGVMQNPRHLVRRRGQEARLRCSPMKGHSHVYWYRQLPEEGLKFMVYLQKENIIDESGMPKERFSAEFPKEGPSILRIQQVVRGDSAAYFCASSPALAGDPYEQYFGPGTRLTVT.

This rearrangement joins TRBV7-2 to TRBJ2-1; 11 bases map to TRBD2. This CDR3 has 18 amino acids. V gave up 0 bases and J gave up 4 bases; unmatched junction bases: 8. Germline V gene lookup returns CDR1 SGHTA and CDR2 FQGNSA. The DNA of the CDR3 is TGTGCCAGCAGCTTAGCGGGGGTAGCGGGAGGGGGTTACAATGAGCAGTTCTTC. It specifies CASSLAGVAGGGYNEQFF.

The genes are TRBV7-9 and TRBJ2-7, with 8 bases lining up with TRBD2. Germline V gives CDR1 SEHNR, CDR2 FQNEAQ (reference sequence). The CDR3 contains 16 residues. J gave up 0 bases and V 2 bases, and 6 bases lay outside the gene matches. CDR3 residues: CASSLRRGESSYEQYF. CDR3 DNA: TGTGCCAGCAGCTTAAGGCGGGGGGAAAGCTCCTACGAGCAGTACTTC.

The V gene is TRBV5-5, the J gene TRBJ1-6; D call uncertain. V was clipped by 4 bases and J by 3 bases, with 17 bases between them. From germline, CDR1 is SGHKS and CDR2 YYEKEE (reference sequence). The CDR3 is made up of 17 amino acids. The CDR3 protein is CASSRLGAGSYNSPLHF. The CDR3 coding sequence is TGTGCCAGCAGCCGCTTGGGTGCGGGCAGCTATAATTCACCCCTCCACTTT.

This chain's CDR3 is CASSPLNEQFF. Written as DNA, the CDR3 is TGTGCCAGCAGTCCCTTAAATGAGCAGTTCTTC. This rearrangement joins TRBV6-1 to TRBJ2-1; D gene ambiguous. Trimming left V 5 bases short and J 7 bases short, with 6 bases between. The CDR3 has 11 amino acids. Germline CDR1 and CDR2: MNHNS and SASEGT.

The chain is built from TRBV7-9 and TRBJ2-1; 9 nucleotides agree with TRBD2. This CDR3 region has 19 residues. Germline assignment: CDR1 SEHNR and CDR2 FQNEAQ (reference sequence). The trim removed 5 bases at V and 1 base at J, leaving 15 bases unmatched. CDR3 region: CASSEGGSGRSISYNEQFF. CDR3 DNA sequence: TGTGCCAGCAGCGAAGGTGGTAGCGGGAGATCTATTTCCTACAATGAGCAGTTCTTC.

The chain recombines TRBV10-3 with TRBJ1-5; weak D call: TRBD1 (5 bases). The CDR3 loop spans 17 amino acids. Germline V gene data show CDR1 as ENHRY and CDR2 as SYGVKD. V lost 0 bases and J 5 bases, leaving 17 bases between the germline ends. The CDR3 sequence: CAISESPTGTQDQPQHF. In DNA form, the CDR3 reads TGTGCCATCAGTGAGTCCCCGACCGGGACTCAGGATCAGCCCCAGCATTTT.

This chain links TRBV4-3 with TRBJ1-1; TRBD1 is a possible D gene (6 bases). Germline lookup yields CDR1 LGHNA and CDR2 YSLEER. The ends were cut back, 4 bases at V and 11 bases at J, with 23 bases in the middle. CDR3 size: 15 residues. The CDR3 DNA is TGCGCCAGCAGCCCTTCCTACAGGGAAGGGGCCTGGGCTTTCTTT. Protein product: CASSPSYREGAWAFF.

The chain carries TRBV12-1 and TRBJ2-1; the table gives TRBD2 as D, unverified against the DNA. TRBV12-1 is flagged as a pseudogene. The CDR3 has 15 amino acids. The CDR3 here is CASSFSRERGNEQFF. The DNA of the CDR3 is TGTGCCAGCAGCTTTTCGCGGGAGAGGGGCAATGAGCAGTTCTTC.

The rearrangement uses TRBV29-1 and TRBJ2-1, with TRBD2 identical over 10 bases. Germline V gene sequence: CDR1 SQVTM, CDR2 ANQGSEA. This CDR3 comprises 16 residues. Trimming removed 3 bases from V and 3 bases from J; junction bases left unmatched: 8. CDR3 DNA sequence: TGCAGCGTTGAGTTCCAGCGGGGGGGACTCTACAATGAGCAGTTCTTC. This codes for CSVEFQRGGLYNEQFF.

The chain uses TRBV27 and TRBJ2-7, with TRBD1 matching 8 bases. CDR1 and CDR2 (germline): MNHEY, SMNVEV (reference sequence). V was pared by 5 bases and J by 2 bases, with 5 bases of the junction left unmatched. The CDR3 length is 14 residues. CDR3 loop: CASSRNRGTYEQYF. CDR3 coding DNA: TGTGCCAGCAGTAGAAACAGGGGGACCTACGAGCAGTACTTC.

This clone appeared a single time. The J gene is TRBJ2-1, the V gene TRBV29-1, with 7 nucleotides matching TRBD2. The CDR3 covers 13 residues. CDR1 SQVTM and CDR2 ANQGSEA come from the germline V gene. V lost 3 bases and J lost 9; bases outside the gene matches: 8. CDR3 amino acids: CSVDWGRAGEQFF. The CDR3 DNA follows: TGCAGCGTTGATTGGGGGAGGGCGGGTGAGCAGTTCTTC.

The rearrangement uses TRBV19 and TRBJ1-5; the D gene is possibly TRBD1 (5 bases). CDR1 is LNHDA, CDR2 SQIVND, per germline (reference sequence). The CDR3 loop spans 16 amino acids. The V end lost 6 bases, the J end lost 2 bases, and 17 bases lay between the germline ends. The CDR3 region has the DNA TGTGCCAGTAGATTAACAGGTACTTTGGGCAATCAGCCCCAGCATTTT. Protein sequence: CASRLTGTLGNQPQHF.

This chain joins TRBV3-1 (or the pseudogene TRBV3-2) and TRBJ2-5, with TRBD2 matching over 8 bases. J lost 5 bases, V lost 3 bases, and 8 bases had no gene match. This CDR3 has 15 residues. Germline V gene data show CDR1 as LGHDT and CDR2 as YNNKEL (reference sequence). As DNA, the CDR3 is TGTGCCAGCAGCCACCCGGGGGGGAGGGCGGAGACCCAGTACTTC. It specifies CASSHPGGRAETQYF.

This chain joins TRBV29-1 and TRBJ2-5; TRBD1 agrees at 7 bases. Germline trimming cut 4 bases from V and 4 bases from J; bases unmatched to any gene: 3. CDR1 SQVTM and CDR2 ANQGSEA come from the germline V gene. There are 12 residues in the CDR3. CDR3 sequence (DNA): TGCAGCGTTGTGAGGGACAGAGAGACCCAGTACTTC. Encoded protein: CSVVRDRETQYF.

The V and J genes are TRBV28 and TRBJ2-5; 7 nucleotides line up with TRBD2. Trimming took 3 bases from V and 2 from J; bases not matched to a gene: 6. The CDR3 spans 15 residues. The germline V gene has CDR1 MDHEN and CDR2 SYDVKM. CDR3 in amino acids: CASSFSREDQETQYF. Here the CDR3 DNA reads TGTGCCAGCAGTTTCTCTCGGGAGGATCAAGAGACCCAGTACTTC.

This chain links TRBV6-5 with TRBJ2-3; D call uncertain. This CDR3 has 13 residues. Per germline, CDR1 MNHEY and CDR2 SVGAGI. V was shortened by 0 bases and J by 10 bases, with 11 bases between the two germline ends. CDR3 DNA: TGTGCCAGCAGTTACTCGGTCGCTACCGCGCAGTATTTT. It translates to CASSYSVATAQYF.

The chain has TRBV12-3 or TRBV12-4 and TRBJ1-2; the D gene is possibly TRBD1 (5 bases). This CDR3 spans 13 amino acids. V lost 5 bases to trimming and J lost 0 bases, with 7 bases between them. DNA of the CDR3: TGTGCCAGCAGTACGACAGCTAACTATGGCTACACCTTC. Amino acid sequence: CASSTTANYGYTF.